This T cell receptor (beta chain) derives from a study of blood T cells in healthy people across ages. The study, taken as a whole, reports: In these data, TCR beta diversity tracked strongly with naive T cell percentage.

Primers used in a second PCR of about 6 to 11 cycles were a sample-barcoded 5' primer and a J-beta primer mix. TCRdb used MiXCR to reprocess the 5' RACE reads, holding one entry per CDR3 protein. The repertoire holds around 1.5 million distinct CDR3 sequences, with 30% to 35% as singletons. This CDR3 is 13 amino acids long. V shed 3 bases and J shed 9 bases, with 9 bases lying between them. CDR1 is LNHNV and CDR2 is YYDKDF in the germline V gene (reference sequence). This clonotype was seen a few times. Its antigen remains unknown. The TCR sequence derives from a woman in her thirties in good health. The chain uses TRBV15 and TRBJ1-6; no clear D gene. The specimen sequenced was blood. As DNA, the CDR3 is TGTGCCACCAGCAGGGATGACGGTTCACCCCTCCACTTT. Translated, it gives CATSRDDGSPLHF. Complete variable domain (other parts from reference TRBV15 and TRBJ1-6): DAMVIQNPRYQVTQFGKPVTLSCSQTLNHNVMYWYQQKSSQAPKLLFHYYDKDFNNEADTPDNFQSRRPNTSFCFLDIRSPGLGDTAMYLCATSRDDGSPLHFGNGTRLTVT.